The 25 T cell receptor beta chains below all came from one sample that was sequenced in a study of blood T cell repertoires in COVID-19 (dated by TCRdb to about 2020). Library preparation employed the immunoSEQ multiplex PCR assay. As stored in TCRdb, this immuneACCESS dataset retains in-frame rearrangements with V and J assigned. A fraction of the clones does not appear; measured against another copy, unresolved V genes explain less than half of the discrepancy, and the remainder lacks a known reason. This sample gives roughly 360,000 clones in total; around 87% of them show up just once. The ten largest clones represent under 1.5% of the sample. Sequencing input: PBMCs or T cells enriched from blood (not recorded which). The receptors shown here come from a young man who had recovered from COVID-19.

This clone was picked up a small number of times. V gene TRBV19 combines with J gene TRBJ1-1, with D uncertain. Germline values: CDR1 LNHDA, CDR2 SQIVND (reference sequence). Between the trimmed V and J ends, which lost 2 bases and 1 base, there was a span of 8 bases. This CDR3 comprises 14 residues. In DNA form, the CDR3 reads TGTGCCAGTAGTATAATTTCAGGGAACACTGAAGCTTTCTTT. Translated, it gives CASSIISGNTEAFF.

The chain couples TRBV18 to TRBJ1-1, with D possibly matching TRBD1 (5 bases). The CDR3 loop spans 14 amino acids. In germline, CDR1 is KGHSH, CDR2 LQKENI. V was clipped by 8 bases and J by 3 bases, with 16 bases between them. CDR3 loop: CASTRQSSDTEAFF. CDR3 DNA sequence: TGTGCCAGCACCCGACAGTCTAGCGACACTGAAGCTTTCTTT.

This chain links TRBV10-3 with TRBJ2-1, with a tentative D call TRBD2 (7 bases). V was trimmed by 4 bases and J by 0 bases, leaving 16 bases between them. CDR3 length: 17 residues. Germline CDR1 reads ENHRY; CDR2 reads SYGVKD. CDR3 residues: CAISAPGEGVSYNEQFF. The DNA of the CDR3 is TGTGCCATCAGTGCACCAGGGGAGGGGGTCTCCTACAATGAGCAGTTCTTC.

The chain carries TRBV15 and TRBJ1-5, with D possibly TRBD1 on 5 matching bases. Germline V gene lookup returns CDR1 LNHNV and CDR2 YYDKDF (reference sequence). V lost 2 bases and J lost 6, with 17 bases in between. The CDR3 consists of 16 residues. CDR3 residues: CATSRPSSGGSQPQHF. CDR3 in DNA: TGTGCCACCAGCAGACCCTCGTCGGGGGGGAGTCAGCCCCAGCATTTT.

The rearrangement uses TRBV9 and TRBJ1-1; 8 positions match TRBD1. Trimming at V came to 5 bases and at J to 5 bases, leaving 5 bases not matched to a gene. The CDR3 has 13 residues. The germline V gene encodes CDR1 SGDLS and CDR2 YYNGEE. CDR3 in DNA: TGTGCCAGCAGGTTCGGGGACAGGACTGAAGCTTTCTTT. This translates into CASRFGDRTEAFF.

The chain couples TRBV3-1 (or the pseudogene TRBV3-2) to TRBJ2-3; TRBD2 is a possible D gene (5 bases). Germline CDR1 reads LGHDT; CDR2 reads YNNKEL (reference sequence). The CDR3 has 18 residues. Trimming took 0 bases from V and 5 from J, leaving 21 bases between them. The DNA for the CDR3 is TGTGCCAGCAGCCAAGATCCCTTCCCCGGGGTTAAAAGAGATACGCAGTATTTT. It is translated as CASSQDPFPGVKRDTQYF.

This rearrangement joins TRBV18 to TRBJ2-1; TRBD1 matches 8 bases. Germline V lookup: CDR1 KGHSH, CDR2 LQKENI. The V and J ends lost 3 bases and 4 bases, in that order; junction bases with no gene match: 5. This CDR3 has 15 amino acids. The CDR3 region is CASSPGWDRYNEQFF. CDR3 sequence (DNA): TGTGCCAGCTCACCGGGATGGGACAGGTACAATGAGCAGTTCTTC.

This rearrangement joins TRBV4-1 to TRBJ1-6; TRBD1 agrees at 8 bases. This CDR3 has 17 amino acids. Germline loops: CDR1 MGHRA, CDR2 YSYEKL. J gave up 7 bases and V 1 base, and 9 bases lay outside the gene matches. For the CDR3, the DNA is TGCGCCAGCAGCCAAGCGTCAGGGGGCGCTTCAAATTCACCCCTCCACTTT. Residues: CASSQASGGASNSPLHF.

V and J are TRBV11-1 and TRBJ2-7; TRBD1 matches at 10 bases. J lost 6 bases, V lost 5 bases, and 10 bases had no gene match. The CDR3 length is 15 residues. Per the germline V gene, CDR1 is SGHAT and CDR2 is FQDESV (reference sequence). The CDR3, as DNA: TGTGCCAGCAGCGGACCGGGACAGGGGCTAGGCGAGCAGTACTTC. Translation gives CASSGPGQGLGEQYF.

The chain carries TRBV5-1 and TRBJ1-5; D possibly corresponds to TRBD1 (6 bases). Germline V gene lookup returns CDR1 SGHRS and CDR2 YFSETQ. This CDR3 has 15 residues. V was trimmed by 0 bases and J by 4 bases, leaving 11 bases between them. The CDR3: CASSLEGQINQPQHF. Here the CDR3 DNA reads TGCGCCAGCAGCTTGGAAGGACAGATTAATCAGCCCCAGCATTTT.

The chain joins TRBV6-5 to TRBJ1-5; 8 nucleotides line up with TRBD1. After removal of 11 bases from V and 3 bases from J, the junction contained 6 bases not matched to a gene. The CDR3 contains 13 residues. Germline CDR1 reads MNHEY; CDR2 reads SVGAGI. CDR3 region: CAGGQDVNQPQHF. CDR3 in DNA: TGTGCCGGGGGACAGGACGTCAATCAGCCCCAGCATTTT.

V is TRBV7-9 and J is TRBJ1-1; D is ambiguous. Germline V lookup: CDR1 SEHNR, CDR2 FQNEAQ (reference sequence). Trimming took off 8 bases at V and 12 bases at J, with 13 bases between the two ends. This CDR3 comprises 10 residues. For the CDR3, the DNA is TGTGCCAGCGTAAGTGGGCCTCCTTTCTTT. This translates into CASVSGPPFF.

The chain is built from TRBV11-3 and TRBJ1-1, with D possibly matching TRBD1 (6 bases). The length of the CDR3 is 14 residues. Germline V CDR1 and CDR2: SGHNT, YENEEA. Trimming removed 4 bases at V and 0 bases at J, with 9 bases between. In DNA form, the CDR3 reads TGTGCCAGCAGCTCCACAGGGATGAACACTGAAGCTTTCTTT. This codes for CASSSTGMNTEAFF.

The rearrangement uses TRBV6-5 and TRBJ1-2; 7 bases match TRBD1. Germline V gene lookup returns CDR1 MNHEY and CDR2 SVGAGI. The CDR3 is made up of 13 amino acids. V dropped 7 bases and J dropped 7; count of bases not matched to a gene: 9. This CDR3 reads CASTPQGNSGYTF. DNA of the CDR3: TGTGCCAGCACCCCACAGGGGAATAGTGGCTACACCTTC.

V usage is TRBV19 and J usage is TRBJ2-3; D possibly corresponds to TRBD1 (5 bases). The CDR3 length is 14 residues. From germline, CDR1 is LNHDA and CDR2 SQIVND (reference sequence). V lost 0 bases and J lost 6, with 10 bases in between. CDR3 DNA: TGTGCCAGTAGTATAGATCAGGGTTGGGATACGCAGTATTTT. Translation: CASSIDQGWDTQYF.

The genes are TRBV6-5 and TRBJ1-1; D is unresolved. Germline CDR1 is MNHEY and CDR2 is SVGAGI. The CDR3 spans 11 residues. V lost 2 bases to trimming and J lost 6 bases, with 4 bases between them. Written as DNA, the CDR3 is TGTGCCAGCAGTTACGTCGCTGAAGCTTTCTTT. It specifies CASSYVAEAFF.

CDR3 protein: CASSGFYGGSSGANVLTF. DNA for the CDR3: TGTGCCAGCAGTGGTTTTTATGGGGGGAGCTCTGGGGCCAACGTCCTGACTTTC. The chain links TRBV25-1 to TRBJ2-6; possible D gene TRBD2, 6 bases. There are 18 residues in the CDR3. The V end was cut by 4 bases, the J end by 0 bases, with 16 bases between. Per germline, CDR1 MGHDK and CDR2 SYGVNS.

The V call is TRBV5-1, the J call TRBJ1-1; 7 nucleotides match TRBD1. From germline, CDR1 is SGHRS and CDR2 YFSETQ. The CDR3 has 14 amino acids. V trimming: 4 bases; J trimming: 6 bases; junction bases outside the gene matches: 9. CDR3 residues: CASSGNDRVSEAFF. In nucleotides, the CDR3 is TGCGCCAGCAGCGGGAACGACAGGGTTTCTGAAGCTTTCTTT. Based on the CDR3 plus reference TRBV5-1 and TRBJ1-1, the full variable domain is KAGVTQTPRYLIKTRGQQVTLSCSPISGHRSVSWYQQTPGQGLQFLFEYFSETQRNKGNFPGRFSGRQFSNSRSEMNVSTLELGDSALYLCASSGNDRVSEAFFGQGTRLTVV.

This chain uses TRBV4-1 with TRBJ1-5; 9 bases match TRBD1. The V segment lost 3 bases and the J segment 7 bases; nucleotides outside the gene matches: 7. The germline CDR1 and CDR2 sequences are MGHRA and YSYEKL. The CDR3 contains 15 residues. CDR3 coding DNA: TGCGCCAGCAGCCAGATGGACAGGGGAGGACAGCCCCAGCATTTT. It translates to CASSQMDRGGQPQHF.

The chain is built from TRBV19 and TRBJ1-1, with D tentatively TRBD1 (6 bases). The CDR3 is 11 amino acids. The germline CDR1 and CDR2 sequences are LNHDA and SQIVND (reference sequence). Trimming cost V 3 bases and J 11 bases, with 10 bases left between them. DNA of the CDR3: TGTGCCAGTAGTATCGGTACAGGGGCTTTCTTT. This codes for CASSIGTGAFF.

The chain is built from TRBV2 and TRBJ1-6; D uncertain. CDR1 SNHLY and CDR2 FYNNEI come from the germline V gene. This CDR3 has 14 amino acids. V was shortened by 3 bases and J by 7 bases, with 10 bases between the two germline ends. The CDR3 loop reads CASSDQQLNSPLHF. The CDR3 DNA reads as TGTGCCAGCAGTGATCAACAGCTCAATTCACCCCTCCACTTT.

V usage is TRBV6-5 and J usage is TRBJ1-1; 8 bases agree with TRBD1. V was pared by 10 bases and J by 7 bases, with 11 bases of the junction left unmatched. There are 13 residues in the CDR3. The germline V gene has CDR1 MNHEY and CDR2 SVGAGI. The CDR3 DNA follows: TGTGCCACAATTCGGCAGGGGGCTGGTGAAGCTTTCTTT. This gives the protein CATIRQGAGEAFF.

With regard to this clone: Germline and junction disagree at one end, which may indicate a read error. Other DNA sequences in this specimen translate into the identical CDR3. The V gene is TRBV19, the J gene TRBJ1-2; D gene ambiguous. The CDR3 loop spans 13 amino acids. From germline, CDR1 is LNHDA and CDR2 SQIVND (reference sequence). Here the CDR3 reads CASTSGPGYGYTF. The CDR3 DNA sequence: TGCGCCAGTACTTCCGGTCCGGGCTATGGCTACACCTTC.

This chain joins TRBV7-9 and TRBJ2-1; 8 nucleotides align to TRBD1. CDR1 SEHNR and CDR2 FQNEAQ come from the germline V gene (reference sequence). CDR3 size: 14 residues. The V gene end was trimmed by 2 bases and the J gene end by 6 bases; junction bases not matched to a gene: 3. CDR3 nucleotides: TGTGCCAGCAGCTTAAGGGACAGGCCCAATGAGCAGTTCTTC. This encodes CASSLRDRPNEQFF.

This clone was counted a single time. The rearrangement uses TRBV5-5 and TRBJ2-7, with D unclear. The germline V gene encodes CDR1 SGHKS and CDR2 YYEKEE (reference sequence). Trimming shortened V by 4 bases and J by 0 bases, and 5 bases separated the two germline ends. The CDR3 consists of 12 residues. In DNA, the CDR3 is TGTGCCAGCAGCGTTAGCTCCTACGAGCAGTACTTC. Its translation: CASSVSSYEQYF.